This entry lists 12 T cell receptor beta chains sequenced from one sample in a study of T cell responses to AZD1222 COVID-19 vaccine. The protocol was immunoSEQ multiplex PCR, while the TCRdb copy is restricted to in-frame clones and leaves out a portion. The sample has approximately 96,000 clones, more than 70% seen once; the top ten hold around 5.4%. The sample in question was peripheral blood, obtained 28 days after the second AZD1222 dose. These receptors originate from an adult who received the AZD1222 COVID-19 vaccine.

J is TRBJ2-1 and V is TRBV11-2; D perhaps matches TRBD2 (6 bases). The CDR3 consists of 14 residues. Looked up from germline, CDR1 is SGHAT and CDR2 is FQNNGV. V was pared by 5 bases and J by 6 bases, with 14 bases between. The CDR3 DNA follows: TGTGCCAGCAGCCCATGGAGCGGGCCCAATGAGCAGTTCTTC. This codes for CASSPWSGPNEQFF.

This sequence joins TRBV5-7 and TRBJ1-5, with D perhaps TRBD1 (5 bases). Being an ORF, TRBV5-7 has a function that is uncertain. Trimming took off 3 bases at V and 3 bases at J, with 22 bases between the two ends. The CDR3 consists of 18 residues. The CDR3 DNA sequence: TGTGCCAGCAGCTGGAACCGAATTCCGGGACTGCACAATCAGCCCCAGCATTTT. Amino acid sequence: CASSWNRIPGLHNQPQHF.

CDR3 sequence: CASSRTGFLSGELFF. CDR3 sequence (DNA): TGTGCCAGCAGCCGGACAGGGTTTTTGTCCGGGGAGCTGTTTTTT. V usage is TRBV11-3 and J usage is TRBJ2-2; 8 nucleotides line up with TRBD1. This CDR3 is built from 15 residues. The germline V gene has CDR1 SGHNT and CDR2 YENEEA. Trimming at V came to 5 bases and at J to 6 bases, leaving 8 bases not matched to a gene.

This clone was observed a handful of times. J is TRBJ2-1 and V is TRBV7-9, with a possible D match to TRBD2 (6 bases). Germline V lookup: CDR1 SEHNR, CDR2 FQNEAQ (reference sequence). The germline V and J ends were trimmed by 6 bases and 4 bases, with 19 bases remaining between them. The CDR3 is 16 residues long. CDR3 DNA: TGTGCCAGCAGTTCTACCGGGACTCTACCATACAATGAGCAGTTCTTC. Translated, it gives CASSSTGTLPYNEQFF.

V and J are TRBV27 and TRBJ2-2, with 12 nucleotides matching TRBD1. Germline assignment: CDR1 MNHEY and CDR2 SMNVEV (reference sequence). J lost 5 bases, V lost 6 bases, and 7 bases had no gene match. CDR3 size: 16 residues. The CDR3 DNA reads TGTGCCAGCAGATCCGGGACAGGGGGCAGGACCGGGGAGCTGTTTTTT. As protein: CASRSGTGGRTGELFF.

This chain connects TRBV28 to TRBJ2-4; 8 nucleotides align to TRBD2. Germline V gives CDR1 MDHEN, CDR2 SYDVKM. V lost 6 bases to trimming and J lost 0 bases; unmatched junction nucleotides: 7. The CDR3 spans 16 residues. This CDR3 reads CASSPGGGIAKNIQYF. As DNA, the CDR3 is TGTGCCAGCAGCCCCGGGGGGGGGATAGCCAAAAACATTCAGTACTTC.

The chain carries TRBV11-2 and TRBJ2-7; the D is unclear. The V end lost 5 bases, the J end lost 3 bases, and 17 bases lay between the germline ends. Germline CDR1 SGHAT, CDR2 FQNNGV. The CDR3 has 15 amino acids. As DNA, the CDR3 is TGTGCCAGCAGCGAGGAACTCGGACGGTACTACGAGCAGTACTTC. Residues: CASSEELGRYYEQYF.

The rearrangement links TRBV7-9 to TRBJ1-1; 7 bases are shared with TRBD1. Germline assignment: CDR1 SEHNR and CDR2 FQNEAQ (reference sequence). After removal of 2 bases from V and 4 bases from J, the junction contained 7 bases not matched to a gene. This CDR3 is built from 15 residues. In DNA, the CDR3 is TGTGCCAGCAGCTTAACCACAGGGGTGGTCACTGAAGCTTTCTTT. This encodes CASSLTTGVVTEAFF.

The J gene is TRBJ1-5, the V gene TRBV5-1, with 7 bases that match TRBD1. CDR3 size: 15 residues. CDR1 is SGHRS and CDR2 is YFSETQ in the germline V gene. V lost 5 bases, J lost 6 bases, and 11 bases stayed unmatched. DNA for the CDR3: TGCGCCAGCAGAGCCGGGACAGCCGGTGGTCAGCCCCAGCATTTT. It specifies CASRAGTAGGQPQHF. Full variable domain (outside the CDR3, taken from reference TRBV5-1 and TRBJ1-5): KAGVTQTPRYLIKTRGQQVTLSCSPISGHRSVSWYQQTPGQGLQFLFEYFSETQRNKGNFPGRFSGRQFSNSRSEMNVSTLELGDSALYLCASRAGTAGGQPQHFGDGTRLSIL.

In its sample, this clone was seen once. The chain is built from TRBV6-5 and TRBJ1-1; D possibly corresponds to TRBD1 (6 bases). CDR1 MNHEY and CDR2 SVGAGI come from the germline V gene. Between the trimmed V and J ends, which lost 7 bases and 11 bases, there was a span of 17 bases. The CDR3 runs to 12 residues. CDR3 sequence (DNA): TGTGCCAGCACCCCAATAGGGGGGCACGCTTTCTTT. Residues: CASTPIGGHAFF.

The V gene is TRBV7-6, the J gene TRBJ2-1; D may be TRBD1 (6 bases). Germline loops: CDR1 SGHVS, CDR2 FNYEAQ. CDR3 length equals 16 residues. Trimming removed 2 bases at V and 2 bases at J, with 13 bases between. The CDR3: CASSLIWGTPYNEQFF. DNA for the CDR3: TGTGCCAGCAGCTTAATTTGGGGGACACCCTACAATGAGCAGTTCTTC.

The chain carries TRBV5-1 and TRBJ2-3, with 7 bases aligning to TRBD1. Trimming took 1 base from V and 1 from J; bases not matched to a gene: 6. The germline V gene has CDR1 SGHRS and CDR2 YFSETQ. CDR3 length: 16 residues. CDR3 region: CASSLIQGMGTDTQYF. Written as DNA, the CDR3 is TGCGCCAGCAGCTTGATACAGGGGATGGGCACAGATACGCAGTATTTT.